This T cell receptor (beta chain) was recovered during a study of CD8 T cells in ankylosing spondylitis. Notes on the study in general: Clones linked with disease were CD8+ and fairly uncommon in the peripheral blood. Fewer than ten highly homologous variants made up a TCR beta motif that seemed to typify ankylosing spondylitis blood. Earlier reports found some motif variants in synovial fluid and blood in reactive arthritis.

This clonotype was detected many times. Antigen unknown. Each TCR beta library was made by quantitative 5'-RACE that incorporated molecular barcodes. TCRdb called the 5' RACE reads again in MiXCR, with one record for every CDR3 protein. The repertoire includes some 220,000 distinct CDR3 sequences, around 6.6% of them detected once, and over 12% sits in the top ten. This clonotype was obtained from a male donor with ankylosing spondylitis. Source material: blood, either unsorted or a sorted T cell fraction (not recorded which).

CDR3: CASSDRQGYYGNEQFF. The CDR3 DNA reads as TGCGCCAGCAGTGACCGACAGGGCTATTATGGGAATGAGCAGTTCTTC. This chain uses TRBV10-1 with TRBJ2-1; 7 positions match TRBD1. The V segment lost 3 bases and the J segment 7 bases; nucleotides outside the gene matches: 12. CDR3 length equals 16 residues. Germline CDR1 is WNHNN and CDR2 is SYGVQD (reference sequence).